These 9 T cell receptor beta chains came from one sample sequenced in a study of response to subunit inactivated influenza vaccine. TCRdb independently ran MiXCR on the RT-PCR reads; one entry per CDR3 protein. The sample consists of 500,000 to 550,000 distinct CDR3 sequences, around 8% of them appearing once. The sequencing here drew on PBMCs from blood, taken around 25 months after vaccination. These receptors were collected from a man aged 50 to 75 who received an inactivated influenza vaccine.

The chain recombines TRBV10-3 with TRBJ2-5; TRBD1 aligns across 7 bases. Looked up from germline, CDR1 is ENHRY and CDR2 is SYGVKD. Trimming removed 6 bases from V and 1 base from J; junction bases left unmatched: 8. The CDR3 spans 15 residues. The CDR3 nucleotides read TGTGCCATCAGGGATTTAGGACAGGCCCAAGAGACCCAGTACTTC. This sequence encodes CAIRDLGQAQETQYF.

This rearrangement joins TRBV4-2 to TRBJ2-3; 14 bases agree with TRBD2. In germline, CDR1 is LGHNA, CDR2 YNFKEQ. The CDR3 is 18 residues long. Trimming cost V 4 bases and J 1 base; bases outside gene matches: 7. The CDR3 loop reads CASSRGTSGGLGTDTQYF. The CDR3 DNA follows: TGTGCCAGCAGCCGGGGGACTAGCGGGGGCCTGGGCACAGATACGCAGTATTTT.

This clonotype was counted between two and nine times. The chain recombines TRBV18 with TRBJ2-1; D may be TRBD2 (5 bases). The V end lost 0 bases, the J end lost 10 bases, and 7 bases lay between the germline ends. The CDR3 runs 12 residues. In germline, CDR1 is KGHSH, CDR2 LQKENI. The CDR3 bases are TGTGCCAGCTCACCACCGGGCGGGGAGCAGTTCTTC. This translates into CASSPPGGEQFF.

This clonotype has a count of ten or more. The chain uses TRBV20-1 and TRBJ2-3, with D perhaps TRBD2 (6 bases). The germline gives CDR1 DFQATT, CDR2 SNEGSKA (reference sequence). V was cut by 0 bases and J by 4 bases, with 17 bases left in between. The CDR3 is made up of 16 amino acids. DNA for the CDR3: TGCAGTGCTAGAGATGTGACCGGGGGTATTTCAGATACGCAGTATTTT. Amino acid sequence: CSARDVTGGISDTQYF.

This clonotype has just a few counts. J is TRBJ2-1 and V is TRBV4-1; no reliable D call. V shed 7 bases and J shed 0 bases, with 13 bases lying between them. CDR1 MGHRA and CDR2 YSYEKL come from the germline V gene. This CDR3 is 15 amino acids long. CDR3 DNA sequence: TGCGCCAGCAAGGGAACAGAGAGCTCCTACAATGAGCAGTTCTTC. It is translated as CASKGTESSYNEQFF.

V usage is TRBV20-1 and J usage is TRBJ2-5; TRBD2 agrees at 13 bases. V trimming: 3 bases; J trimming: 4 bases; junction bases outside the gene matches: 5. The CDR3 has 15 amino acids. The V gene's germline CDR1 is DFQATT and CDR2 SNEGSKA (reference sequence). The CDR3 DNA reads TGCAGTGCTAGCGGGACTAGCGGGATAGGAGAGACCCAGTACTTC. Residues: CSASGTSGIGETQYF.

The rearrangement joins TRBV20-1 to TRBJ1-1; 12 bases fit TRBD1. Germline values: CDR1 DFQATT, CDR2 SNEGSKA (reference sequence). The CDR3 extends over 15 amino acids. CDR3 sequence (DNA): TGCTGCGCCAGGGGACAGGGGGCGTCAGGCTGGAAAGCTTTCTTT. Amino acid sequence: CCARGQGASGWKAFF.

V usage is TRBV12-3 or TRBV12-4 and J usage is TRBJ2-1, with D uncertain. Trimming took 5 bases from V and 0 from J, leaving 8 bases between them. The CDR3 totals 14 residues. DNA of the CDR3: TGTGCCAGCAGTACAGTTCCCTCCTACAATGAGCAGTTCTTC. As protein: CASSTVPSYNEQFF.

The chain is built from TRBV12-3 or TRBV12-4 and TRBJ2-5; possible D gene TRBD1, 6 bases. The CDR3 totals 13 residues. Trimming stripped 4 bases from V and 5 bases from J, with 11 bases between. This chain's CDR3 is CASSWSQGETQYF. Here the CDR3 DNA reads TGTGCCAGCAGTTGGAGTCAGGGGGAGACCCAGTACTTC.